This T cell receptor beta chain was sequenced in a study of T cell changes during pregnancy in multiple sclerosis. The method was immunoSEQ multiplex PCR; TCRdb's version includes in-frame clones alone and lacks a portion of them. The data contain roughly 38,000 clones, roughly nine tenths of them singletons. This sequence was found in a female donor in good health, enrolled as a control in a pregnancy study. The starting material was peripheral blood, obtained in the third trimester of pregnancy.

In DNA, the CDR3 is TGTGCCAGCAGGTCTCCAGCGGGAGGGACCTACGAGCAGTACTTC. Translating it yields CASRSPAGGTYEQYF. The V and J genes are TRBV6-6 and TRBJ2-7; 10 bases agree with TRBD2. The V gene's germline CDR1 is MNHNY and CDR2 SVGAGI (reference sequence). The CDR3 runs 15 residues. The V segment lost 6 bases and the J segment 2 bases; nucleotides outside the gene matches: 7.